Presented here are 2 T cell receptor beta chains from one specimen sequenced in a study of identical twins (dated by TCRdb to the mid-2010s). The method was 5' RACE. The instrument was an Illumina HiSeq 2000. TCRdb itself trimmed the public reads at Q25 with fastp, ran MiXCR and retained productive beta chains. Identical CDR3 protein sequences are pooled into one entry, listed with their most common genes and DNA. The sample table lists 500,000 to 550,000 distinct CDR3 sequences, around 24% of them with a count of one. 0.4% to 0.6% of the sample is taken by the ten largest. The sample was also linked to a second study, of yellow fever vaccine responses in identical twins.

Specimen: CD4+ T cells sorted from blood. All receptors come from a woman between 18 and 29 years old in good health.

This chain connects TRBV15 to TRBJ2-4, with D perhaps given as TRBD1 or TRBD2 (7 bases each). Germline CDR1 LNHNV, CDR2 YYDKDF (reference sequence). There are 16 residues in the CDR3. Trimming removed 11 bases from V and 0 bases from J, with 20 bases in between. The CDR3, as DNA: TGTGCCGCTCCAGGGGGAGCGGGACTAGCCAAAAACATTCAGTACTTC. The encoded protein is CAAPGGAGLAKNIQYF.

V and J are TRBV5-1 and TRBJ2-1; no definite D call. The length of the CDR3 is 16 residues. V lost 4 bases to trimming and J lost 8 bases, with 22 bases between them. Germline CDR1 SGHRS, CDR2 YFSETQ. CDR3 DNA sequence: TGCGCCAGCAGCCCGGTTAGGCCGGGCCTTTCAGATGAGCAGTTCTTC. The encoded protein is CASSPVRPGLSDEQFF.